This T cell receptor beta chain was sequenced in a study of T cell responses to AZD1222 COVID-19 vaccine. Study-wide findings and caveats: Possibly, clonal diversity was underestimated; donors were largely white British and included more females. Spike-specific TCR breadth and depth both grew after two AZD1222 doses. Baseline seropositives among AZD1222 recipients totaled only 5 to 7. Close to half of spike-specific TCRs reportedly recognize unmutated variant regions.

Germline V gene data show CDR1 as SNHLY and CDR2 as FYNNEI. V was cut by 3 bases and J by 5 bases, with 17 bases left in between. The CDR3 extends over 16 amino acids. The assay was immunoSEQ multiplex PCR, and TCRdb's table has in-frame clones only and misses some. The sample yields approximately 260,000 clones, just over 90% seen once. This clone appeared once. Its antigen is unidentified. The sample consisted of peripheral blood, taken on day 0 of AZD1222 vaccination. J is TRBJ1-5 and V is TRBV2, with no clear D. The origin of this receptor is an adult in good health. The CDR3 loop is CASSDAGISWDQPQHF. The CDR3 DNA follows: TGTGCCAGCAGTGACGCGGGTATTTCATGGGATCAGCCCCAGCATTTT.